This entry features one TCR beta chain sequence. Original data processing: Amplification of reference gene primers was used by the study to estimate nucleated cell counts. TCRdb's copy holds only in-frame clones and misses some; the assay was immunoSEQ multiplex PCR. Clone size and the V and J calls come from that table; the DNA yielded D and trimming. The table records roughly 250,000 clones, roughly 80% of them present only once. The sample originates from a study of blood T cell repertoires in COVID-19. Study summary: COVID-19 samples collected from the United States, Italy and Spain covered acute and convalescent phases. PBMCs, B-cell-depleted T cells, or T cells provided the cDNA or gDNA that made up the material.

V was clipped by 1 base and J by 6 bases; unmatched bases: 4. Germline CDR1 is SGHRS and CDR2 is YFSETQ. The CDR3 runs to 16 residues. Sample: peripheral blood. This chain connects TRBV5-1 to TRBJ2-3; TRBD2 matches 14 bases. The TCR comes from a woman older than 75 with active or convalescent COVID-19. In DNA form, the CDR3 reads TGCGCCAGCAGCTTGTGGACTAGCGGGGGGTCGGATACGCAGTATTTT. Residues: CASSLWTSGGSDTQYF.